The 9 T cell receptor beta chains below were found in one sample sequenced in a study of cytomegalovirus exposure and HLA in healthy donors. Researchers ran the PCR with 60 Vbeta and 13 Jbeta primers. The assay was immunoSEQ multiplex PCR, and TCRdb's table has in-frame clones only and misses some. Seen here are 120,000 to 150,000 clones, over 75% observed once, and the top ten hold 1.5% to 2%. The material sequenced was PBMCs. Source of these receptors: a woman between 25 and 40 years old in good health and CMV-seronegative.

This clone has just a few counts. The chain joins TRBV21-1 to TRBJ1-4. TRBV21-1 is a pseudogene locus. The CDR3 extends over 16 amino acids. CDR3 DNA: TGTGCCAGCAGCAAATGCGGGGTCGGGAGTGGCGAAAAACTGTTTTTT. As protein: CASSKCGVGSGEKLFF.

This clone showed up just once. V is TRBV16 and J is TRBJ1-2; D gene ambiguous. Germline CDR1 and CDR2: KGHSY and FQNENV. The CDR3 loop spans 13 amino acids. The V gene lost 0 bases and the J gene lost 7 bases, with 9 bases spanning the gap. The chain's CDR3 is CASSQSPQSGYTF. DNA of the CDR3: TGTGCCAGCAGCCAATCCCCCCAGTCTGGCTACACCTTC.

The chain links TRBV11-1 to TRBJ1-1; the D gene is possibly TRBD1 (5 bases). Germline loops: CDR1 SGHAT, CDR2 FQDESV (reference sequence). With 1 base removed from V and 1 base from J, the gap between germline ends came to 13 bases. The CDR3 covers 16 residues. The chain's CDR3 is CASSLGRATKNTEAFF. In DNA form, the CDR3 reads TGTGCCAGCAGCTTAGGCAGGGCCACCAAGAACACTGAAGCTTTCTTT.

The chain joins TRBV2 to TRBJ1-2, with D possibly being TRBD1 (5 bases). The length of the CDR3 is 17 residues. Trimming left V 6 bases short and J 5 bases short, with 25 bases between. Germline V CDR1 and CDR2: SNHLY, FYNNEI. CDR3 amino acids: CASSESGGSPSEYGYTF. CDR3 bases: TGTGCCAGCAGCGAGTCCGGGGGGTCCCCCTCAGAGTATGGCTACACCTTC.

The J gene is TRBJ1-1, the V gene TRBV19; 7 nucleotides match TRBD1. V dropped 6 bases and J dropped 6; count of bases not matched to a gene: 19. The germline CDR1 and CDR2 sequences are LNHDA and SQIVND (reference sequence). The CDR3 sequence is 17 residues long. The CDR3 nucleotides are TGTGCCAGTAGGAACATAAGGGTAGGCAGGGGGATACCTGAAGCTTTCTTT. Residues: CASRNIRVGRGIPEAFF.

This chain links TRBV11-2 with TRBJ2-2, with 8 bases aligning to TRBD1. In germline, CDR1 is SGHAT, CDR2 FQNNGV. Trimming took 1 base from V and 1 from J; bases not matched to a gene: 5. This CDR3 has 17 residues. Here the CDR3 reads CASSLASGTGNTGELFF. In DNA, the CDR3 is TGTGCCAGCAGCTTAGCCTCCGGGACAGGGAACACCGGGGAGCTGTTTTTT. Full variable domain (missing parts from reference TRBV11-2 and TRBJ2-2): EAGVAQSPRYKIIEKRQSVAFWCNPISGHATLYWYQQILGQGPKLLIQFQNNGVVDDSQLPKDRFSAERLKGVDSTLKIQPAKLEDSAVYLCASSLASGTGNTGELFFGEGSRLTVL.

In the case of this clone: Other DNA sequences from this sample encode an identical CDR3 as well. The rearrangement links TRBV28 to TRBJ1-5; no clear D gene. The V and J ends lost 7 bases and 0 bases respectively, with 4 bases between them. The CDR3 is made up of 12 amino acids. CDR1 is MDHEN and CDR2 is SYDVKM in the germline V gene. The CDR3, as DNA: TGTGCCAGCACGGGTAGCAATCAGCCCCAGCATTTT. This gives the protein CASTGSNQPQHF. The complete variable domain, with remaining parts taken from reference TRBV28 and TRBJ1-5, reads DVKVTQSSRYLVKRTGEKVFLECVQDMDHENMFWYRQDPGLGLRLIYFSYDVKMKEKGDIPEGYSVSREKKERFSLILESASTNQTSMYLCASTGSNQPQHFGDGTRLSIL.

The genes are TRBV5-4 and TRBJ1-4; D ambiguous. Trimming left V 2 bases short and J 8 bases short, with 19 bases between. The V gene's germline CDR1 is SGHNT and CDR2 YYREEE (reference sequence). This CDR3 has 16 amino acids. CDR3 sequence: CASSLGSGSNGEKLFF. CDR3 sequence (DNA): TGTGCCAGCAGCTTAGGTAGCGGCAGCAACGGAGAAAAACTGTTTTTT.

This chain connects TRBV5-1 to TRBJ1-6, with no clear D. V lost 0 bases, J lost 10 bases, and 8 bases lay in between. The CDR3 sequence is 13 residues long. CDR1 is SGHRS, CDR2 YFSETQ, per germline. Here the CDR3 reads CASSLAGRSPLHF. The CDR3 bases are TGCGCCAGCAGCTTGGCCGGGAGATCACCCCTCCACTTT.